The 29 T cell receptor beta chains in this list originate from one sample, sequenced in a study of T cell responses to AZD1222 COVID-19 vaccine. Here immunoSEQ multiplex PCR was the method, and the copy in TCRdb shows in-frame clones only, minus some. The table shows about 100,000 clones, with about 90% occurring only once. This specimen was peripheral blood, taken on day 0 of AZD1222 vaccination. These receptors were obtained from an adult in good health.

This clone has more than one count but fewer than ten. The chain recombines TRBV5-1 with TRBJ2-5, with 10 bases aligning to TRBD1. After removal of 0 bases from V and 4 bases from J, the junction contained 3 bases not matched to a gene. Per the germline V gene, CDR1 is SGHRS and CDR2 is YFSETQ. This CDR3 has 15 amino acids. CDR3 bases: TGCGCCAGCAGCTTGGACCGGGACAGGGGAGAGACCCAGTACTTC. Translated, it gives CASSLDRDRGETQYF.

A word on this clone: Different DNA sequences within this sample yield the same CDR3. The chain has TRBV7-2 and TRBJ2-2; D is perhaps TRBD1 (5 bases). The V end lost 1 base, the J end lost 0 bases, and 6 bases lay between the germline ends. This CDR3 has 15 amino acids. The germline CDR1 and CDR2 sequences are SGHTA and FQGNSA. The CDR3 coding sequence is TGTGCCAGCAGCTTAGAAGGGGCGAACACCGGGGAGCTGTTTTTT. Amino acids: CASSLEGANTGELFF. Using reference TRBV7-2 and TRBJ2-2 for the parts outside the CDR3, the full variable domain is GAGVSQSPSNKVTEKGKDVELRCDPISGHTALYWYRQSLGQGLEFLIYFQGNSAPDKSGLPSDRFSAERTGGSVSTLTIQRTQQEDSAVYLCASSLEGANTGELFFGEGSRLTVL.

This CDR3 is CATSRIINEQFF. The CDR3 region has the DNA TGTGCCACCAGCAGAATTATAAATGAGCAGTTCTTC. This chain connects TRBV15 to TRBJ2-1; D unresolved. V lost 2 bases, J lost 7 bases, and 6 bases lay in between. CDR3 length: 12 amino acids. Germline assignment: CDR1 LNHNV and CDR2 YYDKDF (reference sequence).

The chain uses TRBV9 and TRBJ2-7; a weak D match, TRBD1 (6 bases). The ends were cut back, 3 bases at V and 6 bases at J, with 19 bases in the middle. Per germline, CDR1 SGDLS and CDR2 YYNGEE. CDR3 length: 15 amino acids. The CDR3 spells CASSGSGGPVREQYF. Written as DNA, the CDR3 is TGTGCCAGCAGCGGGAGTGGGGGCCCCGTTCGCGAGCAGTACTTC.

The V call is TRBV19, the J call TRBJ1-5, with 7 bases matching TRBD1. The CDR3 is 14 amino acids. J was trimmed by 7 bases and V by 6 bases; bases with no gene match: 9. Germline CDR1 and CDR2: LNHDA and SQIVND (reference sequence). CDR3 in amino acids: CASRLRGRGQPQHF. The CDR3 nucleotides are TGTGCCAGTAGGCTAAGGGGGCGCGGGCAGCCCCAGCATTTT.

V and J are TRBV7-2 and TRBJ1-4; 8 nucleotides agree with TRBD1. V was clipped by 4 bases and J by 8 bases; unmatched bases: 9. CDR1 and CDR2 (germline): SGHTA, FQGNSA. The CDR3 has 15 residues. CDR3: CASSSGGQGGEKLFF. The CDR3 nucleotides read TGTGCCAGCAGCTCAGGGGGCCAGGGTGGAGAAAAACTGTTTTTT.

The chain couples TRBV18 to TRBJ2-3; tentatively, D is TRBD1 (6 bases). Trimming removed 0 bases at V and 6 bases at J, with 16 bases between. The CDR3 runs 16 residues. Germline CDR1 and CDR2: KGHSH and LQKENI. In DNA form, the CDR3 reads TGTGCCAGCTCACCACCATTGAGGGGGACATGGGATACGCAGTATTTT. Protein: CASSPPLRGTWDTQYF.

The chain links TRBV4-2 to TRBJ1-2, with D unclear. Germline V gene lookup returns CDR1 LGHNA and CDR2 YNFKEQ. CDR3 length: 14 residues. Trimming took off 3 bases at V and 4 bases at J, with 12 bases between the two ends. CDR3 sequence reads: CASSQKKAPYGYTF. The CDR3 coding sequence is TGTGCCAGCAGCCAGAAGAAGGCGCCCTATGGCTACACCTTC.

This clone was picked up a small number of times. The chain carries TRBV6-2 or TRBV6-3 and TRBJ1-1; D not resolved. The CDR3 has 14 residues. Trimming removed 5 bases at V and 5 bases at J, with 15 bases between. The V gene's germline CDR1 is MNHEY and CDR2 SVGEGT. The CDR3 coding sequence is TGTGCCAGCAGTCTCACCCCGGTTGGGACTGAAGCTTTCTTT. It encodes CASSLTPVGTEAFF.

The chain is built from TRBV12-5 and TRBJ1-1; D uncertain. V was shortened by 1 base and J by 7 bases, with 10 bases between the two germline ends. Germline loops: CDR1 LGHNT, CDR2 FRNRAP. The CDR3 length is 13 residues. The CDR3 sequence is CASGLATSLEAFF. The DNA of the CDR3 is TGTGCTAGTGGTTTGGCCACCTCCCTTGAAGCTTTCTTT.

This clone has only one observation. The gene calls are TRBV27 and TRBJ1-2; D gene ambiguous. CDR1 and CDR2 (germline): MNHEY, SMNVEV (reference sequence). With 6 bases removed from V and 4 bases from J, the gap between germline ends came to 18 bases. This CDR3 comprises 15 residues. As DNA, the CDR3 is TGTGCCAGCAGCCGTGGCGGGGTGACGGGCTATGGCTACACCTTC. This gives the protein CASSRGGVTGYGYTF.

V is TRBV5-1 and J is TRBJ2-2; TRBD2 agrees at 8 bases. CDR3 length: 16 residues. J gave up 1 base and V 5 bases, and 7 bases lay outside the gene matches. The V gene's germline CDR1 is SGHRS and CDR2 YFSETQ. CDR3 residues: CASSPPLAVNTGELFF. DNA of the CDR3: TGCGCCAGCAGTCCTCCACTAGCGGTGAACACCGGGGAGCTGTTTTTT. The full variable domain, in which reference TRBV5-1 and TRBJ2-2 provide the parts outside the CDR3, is KAGVTQTPRYLIKTRGQQVTLSCSPISGHRSVSWYQQTPGQGLQFLFEYFSETQRNKGNFPGRFSGRQFSNSRSEMNVSTLELGDSALYLCASSPPLAVNTGELFFGEGSRLTVL.

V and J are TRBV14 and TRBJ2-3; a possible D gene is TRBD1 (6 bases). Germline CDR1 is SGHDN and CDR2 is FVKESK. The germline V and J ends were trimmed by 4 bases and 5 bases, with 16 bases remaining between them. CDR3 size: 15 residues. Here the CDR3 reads CASSLGSGGRDTQYF. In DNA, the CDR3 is TGTGCCAGCAGCCTAGGCAGTGGGGGCAGAGATACGCAGTATTTT.

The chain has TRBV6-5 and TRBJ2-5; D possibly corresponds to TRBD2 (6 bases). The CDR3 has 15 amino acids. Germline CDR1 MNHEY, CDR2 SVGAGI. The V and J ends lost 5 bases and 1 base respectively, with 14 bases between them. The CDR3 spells CASSPRTNRQETQYF. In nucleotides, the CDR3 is TGTGCCAGCAGTCCACGGACTAACCGCCAAGAGACCCAGTACTTC.

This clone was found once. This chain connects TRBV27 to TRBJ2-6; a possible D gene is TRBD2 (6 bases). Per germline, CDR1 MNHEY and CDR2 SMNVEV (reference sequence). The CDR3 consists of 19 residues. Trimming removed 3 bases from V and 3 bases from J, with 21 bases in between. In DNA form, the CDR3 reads TGTGCCAGCAGTTTGCGAATACCTGGGGCGGGGAGTGGGGCCAACGTCCTGACTTTC. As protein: CASSLRIPGAGSGANVLTF.

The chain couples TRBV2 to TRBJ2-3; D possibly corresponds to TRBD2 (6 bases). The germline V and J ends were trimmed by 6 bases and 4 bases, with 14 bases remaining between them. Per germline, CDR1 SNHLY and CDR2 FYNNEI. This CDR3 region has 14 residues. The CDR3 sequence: CASRAASVPDTQYF. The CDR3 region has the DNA TGTGCCAGCAGGGCGGCTAGCGTCCCAGATACGCAGTATTTT.

CDR3 nucleotides: TGCAGTGCGGGGGGTAAGGGAGAAGCTTTCTTT. Translated: CSAGGKGEAFF. The chain couples TRBV20-1 to TRBJ1-1; a weak D match, TRBD1 (5 bases). The V end lost 6 bases, the J end lost 8 bases, and 13 bases lay between the germline ends. Germline assignment: CDR1 DFQATT and CDR2 SNEGSKA (reference sequence). The length of the CDR3 is 11 residues.

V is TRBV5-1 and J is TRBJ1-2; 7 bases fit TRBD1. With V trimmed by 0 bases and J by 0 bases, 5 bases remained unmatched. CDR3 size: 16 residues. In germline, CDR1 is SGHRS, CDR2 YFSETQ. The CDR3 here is CASSLEGTVTNYGYTF. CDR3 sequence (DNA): TGCGCCAGCAGCTTGGAAGGGACAGTTACTAACTATGGCTACACCTTC.

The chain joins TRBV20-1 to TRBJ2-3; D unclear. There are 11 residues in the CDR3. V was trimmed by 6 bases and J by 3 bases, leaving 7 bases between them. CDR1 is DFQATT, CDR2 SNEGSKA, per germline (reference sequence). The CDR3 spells CSARSTDTQYF. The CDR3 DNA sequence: TGCAGTGCCAGGTCGACAGATACGCAGTATTTT.

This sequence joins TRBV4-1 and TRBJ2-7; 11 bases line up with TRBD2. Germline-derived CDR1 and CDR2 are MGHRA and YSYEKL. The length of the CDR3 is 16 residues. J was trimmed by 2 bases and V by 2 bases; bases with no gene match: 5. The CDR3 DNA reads TGCGCCAGCAGCCAAACACTAGCGGGGGTCGCCTACGAGCAGTACTTC. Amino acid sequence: CASSQTLAGVAYEQYF.

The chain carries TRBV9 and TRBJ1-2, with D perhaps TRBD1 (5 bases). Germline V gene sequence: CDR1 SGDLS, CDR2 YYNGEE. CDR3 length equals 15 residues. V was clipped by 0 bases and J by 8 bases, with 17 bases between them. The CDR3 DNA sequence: TGTGCCAGCAGCGTAGCCCGCCCTGGGGGGGTCGGCTACACCTTC. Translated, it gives CASSVARPGGVGYTF.

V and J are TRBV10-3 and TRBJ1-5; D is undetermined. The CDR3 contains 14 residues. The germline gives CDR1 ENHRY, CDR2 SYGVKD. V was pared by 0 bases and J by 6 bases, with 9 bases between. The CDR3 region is CAISESKDGQPQHF. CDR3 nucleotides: TGTGCCATCAGTGAGTCGAAGGACGGTCAGCCCCAGCATTTT.

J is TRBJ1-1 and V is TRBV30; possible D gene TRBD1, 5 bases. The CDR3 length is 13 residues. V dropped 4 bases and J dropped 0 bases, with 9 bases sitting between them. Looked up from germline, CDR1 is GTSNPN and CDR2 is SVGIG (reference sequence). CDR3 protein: CAWKGRLNTEAFF. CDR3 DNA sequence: TGTGCCTGGAAGGGACGATTGAACACTGAAGCTTTCTTT.

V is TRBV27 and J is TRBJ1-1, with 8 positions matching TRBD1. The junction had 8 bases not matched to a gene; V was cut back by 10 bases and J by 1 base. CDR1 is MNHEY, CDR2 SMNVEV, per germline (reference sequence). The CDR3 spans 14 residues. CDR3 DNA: TGTGCCACCCGACAGGGGATACCGAACACTGAAGCTTTCTTT. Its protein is CATRQGIPNTEAFF.

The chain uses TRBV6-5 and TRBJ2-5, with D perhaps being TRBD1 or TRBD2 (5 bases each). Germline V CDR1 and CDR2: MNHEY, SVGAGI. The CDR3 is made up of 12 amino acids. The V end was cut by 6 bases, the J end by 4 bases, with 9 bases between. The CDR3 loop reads CASRGVRETQYF. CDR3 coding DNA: TGTGCCAGCAGGGGGGTACGAGAGACCCAGTACTTC.

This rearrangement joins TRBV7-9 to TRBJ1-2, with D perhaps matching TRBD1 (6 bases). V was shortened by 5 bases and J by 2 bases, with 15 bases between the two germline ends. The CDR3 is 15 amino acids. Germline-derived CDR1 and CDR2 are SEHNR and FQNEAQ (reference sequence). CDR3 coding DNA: TGTGCCAGCAGCCCTACAGGGTTTTTGAACTATGGCTACACCTTC. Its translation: CASSPTGFLNYGYTF.

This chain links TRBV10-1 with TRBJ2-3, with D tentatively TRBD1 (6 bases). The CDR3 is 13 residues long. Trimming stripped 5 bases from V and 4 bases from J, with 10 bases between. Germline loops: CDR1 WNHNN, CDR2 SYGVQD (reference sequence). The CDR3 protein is CASSLDSADTQYF. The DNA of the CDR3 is TGCGCCAGCAGTCTGGACAGCGCAGATACGCAGTATTTT.

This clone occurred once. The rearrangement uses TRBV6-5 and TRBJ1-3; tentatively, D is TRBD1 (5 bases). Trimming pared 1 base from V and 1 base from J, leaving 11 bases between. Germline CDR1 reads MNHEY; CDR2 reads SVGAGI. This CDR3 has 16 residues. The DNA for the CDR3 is TGTGCCAGCAGTTACTTTCAGGGTGGATCTGGAAACACCATATATTTT. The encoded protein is CASSYFQGGSGNTIYF.

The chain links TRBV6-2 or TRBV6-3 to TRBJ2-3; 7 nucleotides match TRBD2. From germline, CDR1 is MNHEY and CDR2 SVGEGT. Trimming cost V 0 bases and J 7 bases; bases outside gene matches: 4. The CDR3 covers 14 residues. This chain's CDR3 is CASSYSASGHTQYF. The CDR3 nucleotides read TGTGCCAGCAGTTACTCGGCTAGCGGACATACGCAGTATTTT.